These 8 T cell receptor beta chains were sequenced from one sample in a study of OX40 agonist ivuxolimab in advanced cancers. Sequencing used immunoSEQ multiplex PCR; TCRdb keeps in-frame clones, though not all of them. The sample contains roughly 50,000 clones, about nine tenths of which appear only once. Sequencing was performed on CD4+ or CD8+ T cells sorted from blood, taken in a trial of the OX40 agonist ivuxolimab. These receptors all stem from an adult with an advanced solid tumor such as melanoma, head and neck, liver or kidney cancer.

V usage is TRBV5-1 and J usage is TRBJ2-2; tentatively, D is TRBD2 (5 bases). V was trimmed by 4 bases and J by 7 bases, leaving 14 bases between them. Germline V gene sequence: CDR1 SGHRS, CDR2 YFSETQ. The CDR3 contains 14 residues. The CDR3 DNA reads TGCGCCAGCAGCCCCCCGCTAGCCTACGGGGAGCTGTTTTTT. Translating gives CASSPPLAYGELFF. The complete variable domain, with remaining parts taken from reference TRBV5-1 and TRBJ2-2, reads KAGVTQTPRYLIKTRGQQVTLSCSPISGHRSVSWYQQTPGQGLQFLFEYFSETQRNKGNFPGRFSGRQFSNSRSEMNVSTLELGDSALYLCASSPPLAYGELFFGEGSRLTVL.

The rearrangement uses TRBV5-6 and TRBJ2-5; D not resolved. Germline CDR1 and CDR2: SGHDT and YYEEEE. Deletions cut 6 bases from V and 0 bases from J, with 3 bases between. There are 11 residues in the CDR3. DNA for the CDR3: TGTGCCAGCACCGACCAAGAGACCCAGTACTTC. Protein: CASTDQETQYF.

V gene TRBV11-3 combines with J gene TRBJ2-1; 9 bases are shared with TRBD1. The V gene end was trimmed by 1 base and the J gene end by 9 bases; junction bases not matched to a gene: 10. The germline CDR1 and CDR2 sequences are SGHNT and YENEEA. The CDR3 extends over 16 amino acids. The CDR3, as DNA: TGTGCCAGCAGCTTAGCAGAACAGGGGGCGTTCGGTGAGCAGTTCTTC. The encoded protein is CASSLAEQGAFGEQFF.

The chain is built from TRBV13 and TRBJ1-1; 8 bases fit TRBD1. The CDR3 totals 17 residues. CDR1 is PRHDT and CDR2 is FYEKMQ in the germline V gene (reference sequence). With 3 bases clipped from V and 1 base from J, the junction kept 10 bases outside the gene matches. CDR3 sequence: CASSFSFFRGPNTEAFF. The CDR3, as DNA: TGTGCCAGCAGCTTTAGCTTCTTCAGGGGGCCGAACACTGAAGCTTTCTTT. The whole variable domain, remainder taken from reference TRBV13 and TRBJ1-1, is AAGVIQSPRHLIKEKRETATLKCYPIPRHDTVYWYQQGPGQDPQFLISFYEKMQSDKGSIPDRFSAQQFSDYHSELNMSSLELGDSALYFCASSFSFFRGPNTEAFFGQGTRLTVV.

This chain connects TRBV9 to TRBJ1-1; possibly TRBD1 for D (5 bases). V was shortened by 0 bases and J by 1 base, with 16 bases between the two germline ends. Germline CDR1 SGDLS, CDR2 YYNGEE. This CDR3 region has 17 residues. The CDR3 sequence: CASSVGQGTLPNTEAFF. CDR3 nucleotides: TGTGCCAGCAGCGTAGGGCAGGGAACGTTGCCGAACACTGAAGCTTTCTTT.

The V and J genes are TRBV7-6 and TRBJ1-4, with D maybe TRBD1 (5 bases). The V end lost 1 base, the J end lost 8 bases, and 14 bases lay between the germline ends. CDR3 size: 15 residues. Germline CDR1 reads SGHVS; CDR2 reads FNYEAQ. Here the CDR3 reads CASSLGGAATEKLFF. CDR3 in DNA: TGTGCCAGCAGCTTAGGAGGGGCCGCAACAGAAAAACTGTTTTTT.

The CDR3 nucleotides are TGTGCCAGCAGTTATAAGACAGGGACTCAGCCCCAGCATTTT. It encodes CASSYKTGTQPQHF. This chain joins TRBV27 and TRBJ1-5; TRBD1 agrees at 7 bases. Germline CDR1 reads MNHEY; CDR2 reads SMNVEV (reference sequence). V dropped 4 bases and J dropped 6; count of bases not matched to a gene: 6. The CDR3 has 14 amino acids.

The chain couples TRBV6-5 to TRBJ2-1, with D possibly matching TRBD2 (5 bases). This CDR3 has 15 amino acids. V was shortened by 1 base and J by 6 bases, with 13 bases between the two germline ends. Germline V gene sequence: CDR1 MNHEY, CDR2 SVGAGI. The CDR3 DNA reads as TGTGCCAGCAGTTACTTCGGGGTCGTAAGCAATGAGCAGTTCTTC. Translated, it gives CASSYFGVVSNEQFF.